The rows below give T cell receptor beta chains drawn from one sample of a study of TIL therapy for anti-PD-1-resistant metastatic lung cancer. The repertoire was sequenced with immunoSEQ multiplex PCR; TCRdb's copy has only in-frame clones and lacks some. The sample lists 6,500 to 9,000 clones; around 74% were seen once. The sequenced sample was tumor tissue, obtained at baseline. Source of these receptors: a person between 30 and 80 years old with non-small cell lung cancer. The CDR3 runs from the conserved cysteine through the conserved F or W. The D gene is left open where the match is weak. Clone size is given for some rows only: seen once, a few or many times, or a class if the clone is expanded.

>TRBV27|TRBJ2-3|NA|NA
CASSDSRGGTTDTQYF
TGTGCCAGCAGCGACTCGCGGGGAGGCACCACAGATACGCAGTATTTT
>TRBV30|TRBJ2-7|large|NA
CASRDTDYEQYF
TGTGCCTCTCGGGACACCGACTACGAGCAGTACTTC
>TRBV7-6|TRBJ2-7|NA|NA
CASSKGGYEQYF
TGTGCCAGCTCGAAGGGGGGATACGAGCAGTACTTC
>TRBV9|TRBJ2-3|NA|TRBD2
CASSDTSGGATDTQYF
TGTGCCAGCAGCGATACGAGCGGGGGGGCCACAGATACGCAGTATTTT
>TRBV29-1|TRBJ2-3|NA|NA
CSVEEQRGTDTQYF
TGCAGCGTTGAAGAACAGAGAGGCACAGATACGCAGTATTTT
>TRBV27|TRBJ2-7|NA|NA
CASSPPPAQKIYEQYF
TGTGCCAGCAGCCCCCCGCCCGCACAAAAAATCTACGAGCAGTACTTC
>TRBV7-9|TRBJ1-1|NA|TRBD1
CASSPQQGATEAFF
TGTGCCAGCAGCCCACAACAGGGGGCAACTGAAGCTTTCTTT
>TRBV7-2|TRBJ1-2|NA|NA
CASSPDTNYGYTF
TGTGCCAGCAGCCCGGATACTAACTATGGCTACACCTTC
>TRBV4-1|TRBJ1-4|NA|TRBD1
CASSQGTGAEKLFF
TGCGCCAGCAGCCAGGGGACAGGGGCGGAAAAACTGTTTTTT
>TRBV7-3|TRBJ2-7|NA|NA
CASRRRRGYEQYF
TGTGCCAGCCGCCGACGTAGGGGCTACGAGCAGTACTTC
>TRBV7-8|TRBJ1-5|NA|NA
CASSQYSNQPQHF
TGTGCCAGCAGCCAGTATAGCAATCAGCCCCAGCATTTT
>TRBV28|TRBJ2-2|NA|TRBD2
CASSPQGLAGTGELFF
TGTGCCAGCAGTCCCCAGGGACTAGCCGGAACCGGGGAGCTGTTTTTT
>TRBV18|TRBJ1-4|once|TRBD1
CASSPLGQGAWDEKLFF
TGTGCCAGCTCACCCCTTGGACAGGGGGCGTGGGATGAAAAACTGTTTTTT
>TRBV28|TRBJ1-6|NA|NA
CASGYRDSSYNSPLHF
TGTGCCAGCGGTTACAGGGATAGCTCCTATAATTCACCCCTCCACTTT
>TRBV28|TRBJ1-2|few|TRBD1
CASSLTGQGYGYTF
TGTGCCAGCAGTTTGACGGGACAGGGCTATGGCTACACCTTC
>TRBV5-1|TRBJ1-3|NA|NA
CASSSENTIYF
TGCGCCAGCAGCAGCGAGAACACCATATATTTT
>TRBV6-1|TRBJ2-2|NA|NA
CASSALTGSGELFF
TGTGCCAGCAGTGCCCTAACAGGGTCCGGGGAGCTGTTTTTT
>TRBV4-1|TRBJ1-4|NA|NA
CASSQGASPAEKLFF
TGCGCCAGCAGCCAGGGTGCGTCGCCAGCTGAAAAACTGTTTTTT
>TRBV6-1|TRBJ1-2|NA|NA
CASKPPGVSSYTF
TGTGCCAGCAAGCCCCCAGGGGTTTCTAGCTACACCTTC
>TRBV5-1|TRBJ2-7|NA|TRBD2
CASSSGTGRLAGSEQYF
TGCGCCAGCAGCTCCGGGACAGGGAGACTAGCGGGGTCCGAGCAGTACTTC
>TRBV20-1|TRBJ2-2|few|NA
CSARRGRELFF
TGCAGTGCTAGAAGGGGCCGGGAGCTGTTTTTT
>TRBV9|TRBJ2-1|NA|TRBD1
CASSANRDRPRDEQFF
TGTGCCAGCAGCGCGAACCGGGACAGACCCAGGGATGAGCAGTTCTTC
>TRBV19|TRBJ2-6|NA|TRBD1
CASKGTAILSGANVLTF
TGTGCCAGTAAAGGGACAGCCATCCTCTCTGGGGCCAACGTCCTGACTTTC
>TRBV11-3|TRBJ2-7|NA|TRBD1
CASSFRGLEDEQYF
TGTGCCAGCAGCTTCAGGGGGCTGGAGGACGAGCAGTACTTC
>TRBV7-9|TRBJ2-4|NA|NA
CASSLVRIQNIQYF
TGTGCCAGCAGCTTAGTGAGGATACAAAACATTCAGTACTTC
>TRBV4-1|TRBJ2-1|NA|TRBD2
CASSQDRTSGLYNEQFF
TGCGCCAGCAGCCAAGATCGGACTAGCGGCCTCTACAATGAGCAGTTCTTC
>TRBV6-6|TRBJ2-3|NA|NA
CASSPFSHTDTQYF
TGTGCCAGCAGCCCCTTCAGTCACACAGATACGCAGTATTTT
>TRBV5-1|TRBJ2-5|once|NA
CASSPSMGETQYF
TGCGCCAGCAGCCCTAGTATGGGGGAGACCCAGTACTTC
>TRBV7-2|TRBJ1-1|NA|TRBD1
CASSSTGGWTEAFF
TGTGCCAGCAGCTCGACAGGGGGCTGGACTGAAGCTTTCTTT
>TRBV10-3|TRBJ2-2|NA|TRBD1
CASSPRDRAYTGELFF
TGTGCCAGCAGTCCCCGGGACAGGGCCTACACCGGGGAGCTGTTTTTT
>TRBV23-1|TRBJ2-1|NA|TRBD2
CASSQNPRGDGGGDFINEQFF
TGCGCCAGCAGTCAAAACCCAAGAGGGGACGGCGGGGGGGACTTCATCAATGAGCAGTTCTTC
>TRBV5-1|TRBJ2-1|NA|NA
CASRTSRYNEQFF
TGCGCCAGCAGGACTAGTAGGTACAATGAGCAGTTCTTC